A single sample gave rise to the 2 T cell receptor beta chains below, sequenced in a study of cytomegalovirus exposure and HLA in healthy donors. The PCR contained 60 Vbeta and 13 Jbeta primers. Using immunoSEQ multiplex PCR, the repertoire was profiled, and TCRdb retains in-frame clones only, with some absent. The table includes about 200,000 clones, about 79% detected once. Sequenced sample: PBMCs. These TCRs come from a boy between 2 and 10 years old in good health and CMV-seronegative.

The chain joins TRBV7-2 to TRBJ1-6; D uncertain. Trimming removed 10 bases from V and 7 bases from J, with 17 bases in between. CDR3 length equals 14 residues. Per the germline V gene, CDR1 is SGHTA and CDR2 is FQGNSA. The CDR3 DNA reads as TGTGCCATCCTCCCAAGAGGATACAATTCACCCCTCCACTTT. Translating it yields CAILPRGYNSPLHF.

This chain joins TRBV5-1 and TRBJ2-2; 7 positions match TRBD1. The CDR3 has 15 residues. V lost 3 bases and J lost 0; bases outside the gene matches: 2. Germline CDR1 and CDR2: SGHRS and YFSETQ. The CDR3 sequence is CASSWDRANTGELFF. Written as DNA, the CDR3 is TGCGCCAGCAGCTGGGACAGAGCGAACACCGGGGAGCTGTTTTTT.